This is a list of T cell receptor beta chains from one sample in a study of blood T cell repertoires in COVID-19. Produced via immunoSEQ multiplex PCR; TCRdb's table is partial and in-frame only. This sample has more than 250,000 clones, with 86% found just once. The sequencing input was PBMCs or T cells enriched from blood (not recorded which). These receptors came from a woman under 30 who had recovered from COVID-19. The CDR3 runs from the conserved cysteine through the conserved F or W. A D gene is named only where the DNA matches it firmly. Expanded clones are given a class, and other clones once, few, many or no size at all.

j_gene	abundance	d_gene	v_gene	CDR3aa	CDR3nt
TRBJ2-7	once	-	TRBV11-2	CASSLDRDFEQYF	TGTGCCAGCAGCTTAGATCGGGACTTCGAGCAGTACTTC
TRBJ2-1	-	TRBD2	TRBV9	CASSVATSGSSSYNEQFF	TGTGCCAGCAGCGTAGCAACTAGCGGGAGTAGCTCCTACAATGAGCAGTTCTTC
TRBJ2-1	-	TRBD1	TRBV19	CASSPQGEYNEQFF	TGTGCCAGTAGTCCCCAGGGGGAATACAATGAGCAGTTCTTC
TRBJ2-3	-	-	TRBV7-3	CASSLTTTGTQYF	TGTGCCAGCAGCTTAACCACTACTGGGACGCAGTATTTT
TRBJ1-4	few	-	TRBV5-1	CASSFIGGPNEKLFF	TGCGCCAGCAGCTTTATTGGAGGGCCTAATGAAAAACTGTTTTTT
TRBJ2-5	-	TRBD1	TRBV7-7	CASSLVGQFGETQYF	TGTGCCAGCAGCTTAGTGGGACAGTTTGGGGAGACCCAGTACTTC
TRBJ1-1	-	TRBD1	TRBV5-1	CASSLGTGDMNTEAFF	TGCGCCAGCAGCTTGGGGACAGGGGACATGAACACTGAAGCTTTCTTT
TRBJ1-2	-	-	TRBV28	CASSLGHGGLYGYTF	TGTGCCAGCAGTTTAGGGCACGGAGGACTGTATGGCTACACCTTC
TRBJ2-5	-	-	TRBV5-4	CASSLDSIPQETQYF	TGTGCCAGCAGCTTGGATAGTATCCCACAAGAGACCCAGTACTTC
TRBJ2-1	few	TRBD1	TRBV29-1	CSVEPRDRGPEQFF	TGCAGCGTTGAACCCCGGGACAGGGGGCCTGAGCAGTTCTTC
TRBJ1-1	-	-	TRBV5-1	CASSPFEARMSTEAFF	TGCGCCAGCAGCCCCTTCGAAGCGCGTATGAGCACTGAAGCTTTCTTT
TRBJ1-1	-	TRBD1	TRBV7-2	CASSSRTGVNTEAFF	TGTGCCAGCAGCTCCAGGACAGGGGTGAACACTGAAGCTTTCTTT
TRBJ2-1	-	TRBD1	TRBV18	CASSPPAGGYYNEQFF	TGTGCCAGCTCACCACCGGCAGGGGGTTACTACAATGAGCAGTTCTTC
TRBJ2-1	once	-	TRBV3-1/TRBV3-2	CASSRTYNEQFF	TGTGCCAGCAGCCGTACCTACAATGAGCAGTTCTTC
TRBJ2-1	-	TRBD2	TRBV7-3	CASSPDSGPPYNEQFF	TGTGCCAGCAGCCCTGATAGCGGGCCCCCCTACAATGAGCAGTTCTTC
TRBJ1-2	-	TRBD1	TRBV4-3	CASSQRTGQGNYGYTF	TGCGCCAGCAGCCAGAGGACAGGGCAAGGGAACTATGGCTACACCTTC
TRBJ2-3	-	-	TRBV3-1/TRBV3-2	CASSQGGHADTQYF	TGTGCCAGCAGCCAAGGGGGCCACGCAGATACGCAGTATTTT
TRBJ2-1	-	TRBD2	TRBV10-3	CAISVSGGAQNEQFF	TGTGCCATCAGTGTTAGCGGGGGGGCCCAGAATGAGCAGTTCTTC
TRBJ1-3	-	-	TRBV29-1	CSVESGLDGNTIYF	TGCAGCGTTGAGTCGGGTCTTGATGGAAACACCATATATTTT
TRBJ2-1	few	TRBD2	TRBV4-3	CASSKSGGAVYNEQFF	TGCGCCAGCAGCAAGAGCGGGGGGGCGGTCTACAATGAGCAGTTCTTC
TRBJ1-2	-	-	TRBV9	CASSVARRGYTF	TGTGCCAGCAGCGTAGCCAGGCGTGGCTACACCTTC
TRBJ2-7	-	-	TRBV7-2	CASSYRVISYEQYF	TGTGCCAGCAGCTACAGGGTTATCTCCTACGAGCAGTACTTC
TRBJ1-1	-	-	TRBV11-3	CASSTGPYTEAFF	TGTGCCAGCAGCACCGGTCCTTACACTGAAGCTTTCTTT
TRBJ2-2	-	TRBD2	TRBV4-3	CASSQVKSSGGASTGELFF	TGCGCCAGCAGCCAAGTCAAGTCTAGCGGGGGGGCCTCGACCGGGGAGCTGTTTTTT
TRBJ1-1	-	TRBD1	TRBV27	CASRDRPGGNTEAFF	TGTGCCAGCCGCGATCGACCAGGGGGGAACACTGAAGCTTTCTTT
TRBJ1-4	-	-	TRBV7-9	CASSLARGPANEKLFF	TGTGCCAGCAGCTTAGCCAGGGGACCCGCTAATGAAAAACTGTTTTTT
TRBJ2-3	-	-	TRBV27	CASSSTGPSQLINTDTQYF	TGTGCCAGCAGTTCGACAGGCCCTAGCCAGTTGATCAACACAGATACGCAGTATTTT
TRBJ1-2	-	-	TRBV11-2	CASSLVANALEGYTF	TGTGCCAGCAGCTTAGTTGCCAACGCCTTGGAGGGCTACACCTTC
TRBJ2-1	-	-	TRBV7-2	CASSLQGPYNEQFF	TGTGCCAGCAGCTTACAGGGCCCTTACAATGAGCAGTTCTTC